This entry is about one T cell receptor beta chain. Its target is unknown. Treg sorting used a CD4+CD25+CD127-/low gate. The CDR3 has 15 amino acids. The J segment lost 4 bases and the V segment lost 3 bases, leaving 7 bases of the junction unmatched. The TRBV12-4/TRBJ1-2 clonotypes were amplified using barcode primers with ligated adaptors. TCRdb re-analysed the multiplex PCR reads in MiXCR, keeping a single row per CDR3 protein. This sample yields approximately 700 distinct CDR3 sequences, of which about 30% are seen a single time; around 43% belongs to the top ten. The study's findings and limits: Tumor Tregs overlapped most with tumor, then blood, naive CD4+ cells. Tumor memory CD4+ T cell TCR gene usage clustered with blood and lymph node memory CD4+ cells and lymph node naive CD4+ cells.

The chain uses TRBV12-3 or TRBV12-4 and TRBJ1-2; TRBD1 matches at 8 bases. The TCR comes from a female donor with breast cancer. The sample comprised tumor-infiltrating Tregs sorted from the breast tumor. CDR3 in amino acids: CASSLRDRNSYGYTF. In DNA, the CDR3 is TGTGCCAGCAGTTTGCGGGACAGGAATTCCTATGGCTACACCTTC.